The entry below gives a single T cell receptor beta chain sequence along with its context. The data stem from a study of T cell changes during pregnancy in multiple sclerosis. The method was immunoSEQ multiplex PCR; TCRdb's version includes in-frame clones alone and lacks a portion of them. The table has approximately 92,000 clones, 85% to 95% seen once. Germline V CDR1 and CDR2: GTSNPN, SVGIG (reference sequence). The V end was cut by 2 bases, the J end by 4 bases, with 12 bases between. The CDR3 is made up of 14 amino acids. The gene calls are TRBV30 and TRBJ2-1; weak D call: TRBD2 (5 bases). Here the sequenced sample was peripheral blood, taken after pregnancy. The clonotype was recovered from a female donor with multiple sclerosis, enrolled in a pregnancy study. This CDR3 is CAWSWETTYNEQFF. The CDR3 DNA follows: TGTGCCTGGAGTTGGGAGACTACATACAATGAGCAGTTCTTC.